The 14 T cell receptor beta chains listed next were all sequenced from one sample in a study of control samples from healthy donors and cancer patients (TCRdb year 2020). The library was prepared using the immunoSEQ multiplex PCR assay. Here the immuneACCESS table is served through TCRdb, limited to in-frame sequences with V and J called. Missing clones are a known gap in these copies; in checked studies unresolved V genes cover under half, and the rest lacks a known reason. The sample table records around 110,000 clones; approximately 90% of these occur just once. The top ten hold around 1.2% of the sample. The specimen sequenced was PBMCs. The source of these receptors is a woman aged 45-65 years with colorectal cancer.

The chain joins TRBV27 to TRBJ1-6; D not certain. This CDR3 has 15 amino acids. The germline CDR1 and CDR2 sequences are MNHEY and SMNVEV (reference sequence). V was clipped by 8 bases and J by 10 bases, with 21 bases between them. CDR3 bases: TGTGCCAGCTTGGACTACGGTGCTGCGGGGTCACCCCTCCACTTT. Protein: CASLDYGAAGSPLHF.

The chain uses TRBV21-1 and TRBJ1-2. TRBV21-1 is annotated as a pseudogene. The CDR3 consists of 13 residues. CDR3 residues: CASSKSQNYGYTF. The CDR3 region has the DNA TGTGCCAGCAGCAAAAGCCAGAACTATGGCTACACCTTC.

For the CDR3, the DNA is TGTGCCAGCAGCGTAGAGGCAAGACGGGAGACCCAGTACTTC. Translated, it gives CASSVEARRETQYF. The chain recombines TRBV9 with TRBJ2-5; D ambiguous. CDR1 is SGDLS and CDR2 is YYNGEE in the germline V gene. The CDR3 has 14 residues. V was clipped by 0 bases and J by 5 bases, with 11 bases between them.

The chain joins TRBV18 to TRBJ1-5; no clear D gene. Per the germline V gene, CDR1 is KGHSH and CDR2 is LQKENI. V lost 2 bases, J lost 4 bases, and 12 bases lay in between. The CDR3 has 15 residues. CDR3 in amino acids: CASSPLVGLNQPQHF. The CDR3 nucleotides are TGTGCCAGCTCACCATTAGTTGGTTTAAATCAGCCCCAGCATTTT.

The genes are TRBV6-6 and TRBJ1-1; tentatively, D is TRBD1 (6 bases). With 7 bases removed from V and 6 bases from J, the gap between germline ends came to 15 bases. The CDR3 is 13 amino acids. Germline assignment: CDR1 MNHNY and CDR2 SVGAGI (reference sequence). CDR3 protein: CASTQGTGAEAFF. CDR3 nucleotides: TGTGCCAGCACTCAGGGGACGGGCGCTGAAGCTTTCTTT.

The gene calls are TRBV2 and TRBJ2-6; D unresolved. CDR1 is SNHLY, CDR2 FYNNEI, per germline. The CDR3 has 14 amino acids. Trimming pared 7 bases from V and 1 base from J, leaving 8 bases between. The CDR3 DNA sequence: TGTGCCAGCACGCCGGTTTCTGGGGCCAACGTCCTGACTTTC. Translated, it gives CASTPVSGANVLTF.

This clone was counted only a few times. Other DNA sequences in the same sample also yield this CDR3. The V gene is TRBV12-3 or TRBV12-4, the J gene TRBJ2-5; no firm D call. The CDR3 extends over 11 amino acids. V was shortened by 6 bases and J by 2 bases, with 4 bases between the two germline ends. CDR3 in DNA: TGTGCCAGCAGCTATCAAGAGACCCAGTACTTC. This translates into CASSYQETQYF.

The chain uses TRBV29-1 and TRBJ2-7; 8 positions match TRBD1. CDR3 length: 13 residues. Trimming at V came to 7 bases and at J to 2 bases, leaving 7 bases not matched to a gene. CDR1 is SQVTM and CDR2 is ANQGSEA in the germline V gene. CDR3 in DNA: TGCAGCGCCTCAGGGGGCATCCCCTACGAGCAGTACTTC. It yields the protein CSASGGIPYEQYF.

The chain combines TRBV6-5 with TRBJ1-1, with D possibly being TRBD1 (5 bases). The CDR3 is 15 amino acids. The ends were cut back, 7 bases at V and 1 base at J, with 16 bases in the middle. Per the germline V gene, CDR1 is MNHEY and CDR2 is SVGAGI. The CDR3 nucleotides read TGTGCCAGCATTCCCCCGGGGCAGGAGAACACTGAAGCTTTCTTT. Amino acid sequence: CASIPPGQENTEAFF.

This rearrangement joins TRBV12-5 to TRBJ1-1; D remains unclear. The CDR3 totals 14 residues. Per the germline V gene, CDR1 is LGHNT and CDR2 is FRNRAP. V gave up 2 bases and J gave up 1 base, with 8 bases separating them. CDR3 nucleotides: TGTGCTAGTGGTTTGTGGCAAGCGAACACTGAAGCTTTCTTT. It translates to CASGLWQANTEAFF.

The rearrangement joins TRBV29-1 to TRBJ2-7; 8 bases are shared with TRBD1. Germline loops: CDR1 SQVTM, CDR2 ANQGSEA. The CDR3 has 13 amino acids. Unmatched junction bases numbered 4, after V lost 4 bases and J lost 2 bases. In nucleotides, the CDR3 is TGCAGCGTTGGCGGGACAGGAACCTACGAGCAGTACTTC. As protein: CSVGGTGTYEQYF.

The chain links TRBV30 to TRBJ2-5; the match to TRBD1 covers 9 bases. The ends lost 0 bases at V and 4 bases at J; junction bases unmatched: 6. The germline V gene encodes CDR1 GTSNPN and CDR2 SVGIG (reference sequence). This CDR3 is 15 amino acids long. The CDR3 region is CAWSVAGTGRETQYF. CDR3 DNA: TGTGCCTGGAGTGTAGCGGGGACAGGGAGAGAGACCCAGTACTTC.

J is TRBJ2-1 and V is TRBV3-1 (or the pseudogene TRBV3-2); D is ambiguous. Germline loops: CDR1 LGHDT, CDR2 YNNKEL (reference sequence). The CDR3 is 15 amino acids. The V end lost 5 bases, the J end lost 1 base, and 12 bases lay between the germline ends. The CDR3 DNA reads TGTGCCAGCAGCTCGAACAGTAATTCCTACAATGAGCAGTTCTTC. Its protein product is CASSSNSNSYNEQFF.

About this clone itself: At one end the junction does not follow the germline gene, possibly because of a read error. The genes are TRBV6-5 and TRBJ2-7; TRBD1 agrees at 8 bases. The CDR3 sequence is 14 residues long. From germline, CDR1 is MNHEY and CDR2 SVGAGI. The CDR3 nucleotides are TGTGCCGGCAGCCCCGGGACAGGTAACTACGAGCAGTACTTC. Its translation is CAGSPGTGNYEQYF.